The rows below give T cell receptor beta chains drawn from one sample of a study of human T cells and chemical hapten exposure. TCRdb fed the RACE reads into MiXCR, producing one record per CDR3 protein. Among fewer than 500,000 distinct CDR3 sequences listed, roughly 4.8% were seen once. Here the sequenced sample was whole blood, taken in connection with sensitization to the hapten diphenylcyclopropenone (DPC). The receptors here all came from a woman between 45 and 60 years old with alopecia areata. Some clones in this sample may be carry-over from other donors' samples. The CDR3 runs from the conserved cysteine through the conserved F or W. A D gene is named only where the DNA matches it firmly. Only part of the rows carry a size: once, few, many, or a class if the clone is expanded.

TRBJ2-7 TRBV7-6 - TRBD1 TGTGCCAGCAGCCCATCCGGGACAGGGAAGGAAGAGCAGTACTTC CASSPSGTGKEEQYF
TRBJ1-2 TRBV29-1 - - TGCAGCGTCGGGGACCCCGGAGACTATGGCTACACCTTC CSVGDPGDYGYTF
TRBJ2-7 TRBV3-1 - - TGTGCCAGCAGCCTGAGGGTGACAGGAACTTACGAGCAGTACTTC CASSLRVTGTYEQYF
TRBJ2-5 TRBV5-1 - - TGCGCCAGCAGCTTGGCCCCCCATGGCAGCCAAGAGACCCAGTACTTC CASSLAPHGSQETQYF
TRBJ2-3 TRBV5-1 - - TGCGCCAGCAGTCAAAGGGGGGCAGGGACAGATACGCAGTATTTT CASSQRGAGTDTQYF
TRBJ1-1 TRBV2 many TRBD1 TGTGCCAGCAGCAGCGACAGGGACTCGTACGCTTTCTTT CASSSDRDSYAFF
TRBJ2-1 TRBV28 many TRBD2 TGTGCCAGCAGTTCCCAAGGACTAGCGGGATACAATGAGCAGTTCTTC CASSSQGLAGYNEQFF
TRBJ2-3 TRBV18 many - TGTGCCAGCTCACTATTGGACAGCACAGATACGCAGTATTTT CASSLLDSTDTQYF
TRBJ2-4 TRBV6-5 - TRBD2 TGTGCCAGCAGTTCTAGCGGGATTACCCACATTCAGTACTTC CASSSSGITHIQYF
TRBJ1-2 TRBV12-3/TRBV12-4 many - TGTGCCAGCTATATCTCCCCCCATCATGGCTACACCTTC CASYISPHHGYTF
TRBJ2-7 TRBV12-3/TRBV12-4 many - TGTGCCAGCAGTCCGCAGGGGCCTGTTACTGGCGAGCAGTACTTC CASSPQGPVTGEQYF
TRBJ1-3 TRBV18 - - TGTGCCAGCTCACCACTTGTGTACGGGGCACGGTCTGGAAACACCATATATTTT CASSPLVYGARSGNTIYF
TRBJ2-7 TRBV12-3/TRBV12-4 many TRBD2 TGTGCCAGCACCCTGGGAGGGGTCCGCGAGCAGTACTTC CASTLGGVREQYF
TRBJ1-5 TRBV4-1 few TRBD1 TGCGCCAGCAGCCAAGGACAGGGGGCGAGTCAGCCCCAGCATTTT CASSQGQGASQPQHF
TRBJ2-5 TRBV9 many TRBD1 TGTGCCAGCAGCGTCCGGGACAGGGCCCAAGAGACCCAGTACTTC CASSVRDRAQETQYF
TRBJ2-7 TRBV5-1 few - TGCGCCAGCAGCTCCTCAGGGGAAACTTACGAGCAGTACTTC CASSSSGETYEQYF
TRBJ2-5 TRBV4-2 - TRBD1 TGTGCCAGCAGCCAAGTACAGGGGCAAGAGACCCAGTACTTC CASSQVQGQETQYF
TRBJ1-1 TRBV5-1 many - TGCGCCAGCAGCTTGGTGGGGGCAGGAGGGAACACTGAAGCTTTCTTT CASSLVGAGGNTEAFF
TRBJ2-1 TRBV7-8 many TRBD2 TGTGCCAGCAGCTTAGGCGTTAGCGGGAGCGTTGATGAGCAGTTCTTC CASSLGVSGSVDEQFF
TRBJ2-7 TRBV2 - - TGTGCCAGCAGCGTAGGGGTCACCGAGCAGTACTTC CASSVGVTEQYF
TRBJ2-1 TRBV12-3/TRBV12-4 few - TGTGCCAGCAAGGATCGGGAAGGAAGCTCCTACAATGAGCAGTTCTTC CASKDREGSSYNEQFF
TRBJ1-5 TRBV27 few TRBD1 TGTGCCAGCAGTTTATGGGGGACAGGGGACGATCAGCCCCAGCATTTT CASSLWGTGDDQPQHF
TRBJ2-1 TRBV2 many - TGTGCCAGCAGGGGGGCCCGTTACAATGAGCAGTTCTTC CASRGARYNEQFF
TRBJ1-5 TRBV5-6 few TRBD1 TGTGCCAGCAGCCGAGGACAGGGGATCAATCAGCCCCAGCATTTT CASSRGQGINQPQHF
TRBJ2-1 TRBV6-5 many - TGTGCCAGCATCAGCTATCCATACAATGAGCAGTTCTTC CASISYPYNEQFF
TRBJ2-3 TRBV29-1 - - TGCAGCGTTGGACTCGCTTTGGGCACAGATACGCAGTATTTT CSVGLALGTDTQYF
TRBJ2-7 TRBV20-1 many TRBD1 TGCAGTGCTAGGGATGGACAGGGCTCCTACGAGCAGTACTTC CSARDGQGSYEQYF
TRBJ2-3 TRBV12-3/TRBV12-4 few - TGTGCCAGCAGTATAACCCTTGGATTGCAGTATTTT CASSITLGLQYF
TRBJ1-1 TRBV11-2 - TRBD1 TGTGCCAGCAGCTCATCGGACAGGGATGGTAACACTGAAGCTTTCTTT CASSSSDRDGNTEAFF
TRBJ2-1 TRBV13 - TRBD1 TGTGCCAGCAGCTCACAGGGGTTTCTCTATGAGCAGTTCTTC CASSSQGFLYEQFF
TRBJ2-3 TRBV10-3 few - TGTGCCATCAGTGAAAAAAGGAGCACAGATACGCAGTATTTT CAISEKRSTDTQYF
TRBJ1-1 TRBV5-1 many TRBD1 TGCGCCAGCAGCTTGGCCGAGGGGGCCACTGAAGCTTTCTTT CASSLAEGATEAFF
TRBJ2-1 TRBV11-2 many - TGTGCCAGCAGCCGCAACTTGGGGGAGCAGTTCTTC CASSRNLGEQFF
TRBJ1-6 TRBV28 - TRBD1 TGTGCCAGCAGACACCGGACAGGGGGCGGCAATTCACCCCTCCACTTT CASRHRTGGGNSPLHF
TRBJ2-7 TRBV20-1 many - TGCAGTGCTAGAGGTGTTACGACGGCCGAGCAGTACTTC CSARGVTTAEQYF
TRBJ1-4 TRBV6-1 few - TGTGCCAGCTCCGGCGGGGGGACTAATGAAAAACTGTTTTTT CASSGGGTNEKLFF
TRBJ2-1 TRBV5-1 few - TGCGCCAGCGGGAACAATGAGCAGTTCTTC CASGNNEQFF
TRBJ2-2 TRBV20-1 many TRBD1 TGCAGTGCTAACTCCCGGGACAGTGCCGGGGAGCTGTTTTTT CSANSRDSAGELFF
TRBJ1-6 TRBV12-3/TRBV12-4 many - TGTGCCAGCAGTTTATCCGGGCGCGGAAATTCACCCCTCCACTTT CASSLSGRGNSPLHF
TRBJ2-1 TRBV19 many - TGTGCCAGTAGGCGCGGAGCAGGAGGGAATGAGCAGTTCTTC CASRRGAGGNEQFF
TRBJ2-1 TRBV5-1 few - TGCGCCAGCAGCTTGGGCACTTTCTACAATGAGCAGTTCTTC CASSLGTFYNEQFF
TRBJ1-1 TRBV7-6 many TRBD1 TGTGCCAGCAGCTCCACCGGGGGACAGGGGACTGAAGCTTTCTTT CASSSTGGQGTEAFF
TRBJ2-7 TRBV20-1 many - TGCAGTGCCGAGATAAAGGGCCTTAGCTCCTACGAGCAGTACTTC CSAEIKGLSSYEQYF
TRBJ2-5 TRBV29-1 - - TGCAGCGTTGAAGGGGGTGGGAGGACCCCAGAGACCCAGTACTTC CSVEGGGRTPETQYF
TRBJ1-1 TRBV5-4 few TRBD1 TGTGCCAGCAGCGTTACCGGGACAGGGGTAGCTGAAGCTTTCTTT CASSVTGTGVAEAFF
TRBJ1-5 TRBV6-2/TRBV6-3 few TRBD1 TGTGCCAGTAGAAACGACAGGGGCGAGTATAGCAATCAGCCCCAGCATTTT CASRNDRGEYSNQPQHF